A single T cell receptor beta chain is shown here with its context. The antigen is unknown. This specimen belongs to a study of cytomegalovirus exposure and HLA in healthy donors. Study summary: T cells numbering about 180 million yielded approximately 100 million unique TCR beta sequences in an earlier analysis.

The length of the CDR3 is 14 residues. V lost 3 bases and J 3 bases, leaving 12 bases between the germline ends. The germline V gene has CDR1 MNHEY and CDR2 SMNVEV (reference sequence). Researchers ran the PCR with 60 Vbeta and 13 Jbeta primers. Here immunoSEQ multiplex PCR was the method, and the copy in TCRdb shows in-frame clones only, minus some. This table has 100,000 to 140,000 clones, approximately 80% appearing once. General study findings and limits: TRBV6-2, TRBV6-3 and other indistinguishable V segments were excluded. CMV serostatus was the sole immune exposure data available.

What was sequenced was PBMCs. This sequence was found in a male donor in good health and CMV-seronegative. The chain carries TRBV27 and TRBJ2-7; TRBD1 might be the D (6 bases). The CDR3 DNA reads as TGTGCCAGCAGTTTCGCAGGGGTAGGCTACGAGCAGTACTTC. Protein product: CASSFAGVGYEQYF.